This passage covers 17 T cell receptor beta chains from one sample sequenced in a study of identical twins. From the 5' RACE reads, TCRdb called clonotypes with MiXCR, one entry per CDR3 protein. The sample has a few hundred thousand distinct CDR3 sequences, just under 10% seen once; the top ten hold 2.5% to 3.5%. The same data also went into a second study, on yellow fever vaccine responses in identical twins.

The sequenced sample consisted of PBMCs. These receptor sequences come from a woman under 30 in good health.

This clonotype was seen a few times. The CDR3 is CASSYPPGELFF. For the CDR3, the DNA is TGTGCCAGCAGTTATCCCCCCGGGGAGCTGTTTTTT. The chain joins TRBV12-3 or TRBV12-4 to TRBJ2-2; no reliable D call. The CDR3 is 12 residues long. Trimming cost V 4 bases and J 6 bases, with 6 bases left between them.

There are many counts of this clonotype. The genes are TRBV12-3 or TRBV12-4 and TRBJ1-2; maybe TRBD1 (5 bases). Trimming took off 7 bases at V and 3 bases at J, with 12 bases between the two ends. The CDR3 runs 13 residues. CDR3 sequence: CASTPSRDYGYTF. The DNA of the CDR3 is TGTGCCAGCACCCCCAGCAGGGACTATGGCTACACCTTC.

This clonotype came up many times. This CDR3 reads CASGYWGQVRTYEQYF. CDR3 DNA: TGTGCCAGCGGCTACTGGGGACAGGTCCGAACCTACGAGCAGTACTTC. The gene calls are TRBV12-3 or TRBV12-4 and TRBJ2-7, with 8 bases aligning to TRBD1. CDR3 length equals 16 residues. Trimming cost V 8 bases and J 2 bases; bases outside gene matches: 14.

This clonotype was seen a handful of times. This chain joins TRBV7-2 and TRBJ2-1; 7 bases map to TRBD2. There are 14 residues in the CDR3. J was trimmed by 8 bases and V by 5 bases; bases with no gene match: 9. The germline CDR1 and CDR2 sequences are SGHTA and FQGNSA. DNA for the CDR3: TGTGCCAGCAGCCCGGACGGGAGCGGGGATGAGCAGTTCTTC. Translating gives CASSPDGSGDEQFF.

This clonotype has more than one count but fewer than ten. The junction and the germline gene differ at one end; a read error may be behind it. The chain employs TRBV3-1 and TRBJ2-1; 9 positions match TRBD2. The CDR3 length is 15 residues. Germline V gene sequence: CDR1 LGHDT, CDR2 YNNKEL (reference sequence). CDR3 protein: CASRQGAGGVNEQFF. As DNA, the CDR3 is TGTGCCAGCAGACAAGGGGCGGGAGGGGTGAATGAGCAGTTCTTC.

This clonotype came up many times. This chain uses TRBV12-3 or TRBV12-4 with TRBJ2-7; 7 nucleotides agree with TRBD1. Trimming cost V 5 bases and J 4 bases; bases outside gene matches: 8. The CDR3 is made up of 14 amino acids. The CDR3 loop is CASSTTGIGYEQYF. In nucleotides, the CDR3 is TGTGCCAGCAGTACGACAGGGATTGGGTACGAGCAGTACTTC.

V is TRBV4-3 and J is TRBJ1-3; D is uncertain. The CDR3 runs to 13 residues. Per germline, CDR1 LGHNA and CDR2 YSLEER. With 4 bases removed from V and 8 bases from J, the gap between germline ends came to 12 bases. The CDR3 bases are TGCGCCAGCAGCCCGAAGGTTGGGGACACCATATATTTT. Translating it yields CASSPKVGDTIYF.

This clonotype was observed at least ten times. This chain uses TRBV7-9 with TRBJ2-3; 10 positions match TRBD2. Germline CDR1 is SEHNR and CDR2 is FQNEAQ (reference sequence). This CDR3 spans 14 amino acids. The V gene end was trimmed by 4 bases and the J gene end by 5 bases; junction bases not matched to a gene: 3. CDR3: CASSSGLAQDTQYF. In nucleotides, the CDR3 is TGTGCCAGCAGCTCGGGACTAGCGCAAGATACGCAGTATTTT.

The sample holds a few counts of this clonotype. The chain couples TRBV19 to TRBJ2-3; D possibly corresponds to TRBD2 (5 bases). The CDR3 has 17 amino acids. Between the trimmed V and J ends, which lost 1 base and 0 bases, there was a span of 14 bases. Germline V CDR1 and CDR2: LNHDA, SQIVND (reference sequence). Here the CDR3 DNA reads TGTGCCAGTAGTATAGCGGGGTCCCTATGGAGCACAGATACGCAGTATTTT. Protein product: CASSIAGSLWSTDTQYF. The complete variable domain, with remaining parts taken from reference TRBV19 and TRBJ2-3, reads DGGITQSPKYLFRKEGQNVTLSCEQNLNHDAMYWYRQDPGQGLRLIYYSQIVNDFQKGDIAEGYSVSREKKESFPLTVTSAQKNPTAFYLCASSIAGSLWSTDTQYFGPGTRLTVL.

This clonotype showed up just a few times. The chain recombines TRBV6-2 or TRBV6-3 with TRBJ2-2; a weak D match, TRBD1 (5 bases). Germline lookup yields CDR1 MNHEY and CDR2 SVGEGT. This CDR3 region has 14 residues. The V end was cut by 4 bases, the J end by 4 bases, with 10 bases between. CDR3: CASSFSRVTGELFF. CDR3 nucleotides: TGTGCCAGCAGTTTCTCCAGGGTCACCGGGGAGCTGTTTTTT.

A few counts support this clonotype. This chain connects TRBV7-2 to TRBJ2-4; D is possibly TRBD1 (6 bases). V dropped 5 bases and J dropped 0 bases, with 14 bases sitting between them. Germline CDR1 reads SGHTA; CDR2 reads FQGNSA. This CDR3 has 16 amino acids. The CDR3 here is CASSPPQGLAKNIQYF. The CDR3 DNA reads TGTGCCAGCAGCCCCCCCCAGGGGCTAGCCAAAAACATTCAGTACTTC.

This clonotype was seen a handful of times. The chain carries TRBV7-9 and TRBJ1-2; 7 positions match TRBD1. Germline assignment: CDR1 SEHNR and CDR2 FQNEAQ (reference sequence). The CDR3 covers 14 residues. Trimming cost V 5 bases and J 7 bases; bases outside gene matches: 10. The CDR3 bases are TGTGCCAGCAGCCCACTAGGGGGCGCGAGTGGCTACACCTTC. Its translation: CASSPLGGASGYTF.

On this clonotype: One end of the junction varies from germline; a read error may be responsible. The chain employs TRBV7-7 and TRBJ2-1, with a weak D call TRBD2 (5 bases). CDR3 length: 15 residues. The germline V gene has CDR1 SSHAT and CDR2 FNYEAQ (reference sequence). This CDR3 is CASSLAAGKANEQFF. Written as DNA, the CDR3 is TGTGCTAGCAGCTTAGCCGCCGGGAAGGCTAATGAGCAGTTCTTC.

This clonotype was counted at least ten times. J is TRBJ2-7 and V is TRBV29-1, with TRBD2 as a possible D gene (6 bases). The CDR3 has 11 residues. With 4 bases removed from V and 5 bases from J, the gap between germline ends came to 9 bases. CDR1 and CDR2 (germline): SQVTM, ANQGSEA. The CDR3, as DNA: TGCAGCGTTGGACTAGGGGACGAGCAGTACTTC. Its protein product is CSVGLGDEQYF.

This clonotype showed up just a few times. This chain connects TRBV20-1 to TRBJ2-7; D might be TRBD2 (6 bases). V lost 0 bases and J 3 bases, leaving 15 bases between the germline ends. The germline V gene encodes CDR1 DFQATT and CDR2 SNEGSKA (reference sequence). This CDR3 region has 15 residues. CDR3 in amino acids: CSARDPRLDLYEQYF. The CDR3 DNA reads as TGCAGTGCTAGAGACCCGAGACTAGACCTCTACGAGCAGTACTTC.

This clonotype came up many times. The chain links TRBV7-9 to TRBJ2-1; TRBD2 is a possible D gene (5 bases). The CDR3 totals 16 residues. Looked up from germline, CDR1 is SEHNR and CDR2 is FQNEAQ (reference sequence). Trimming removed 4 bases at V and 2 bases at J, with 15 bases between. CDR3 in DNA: TGTGCCAGCAGCTCCCCCTCCGGGGTGGCCTACAATGAGCAGTTCTTC. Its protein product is CASSSPSGVAYNEQFF.

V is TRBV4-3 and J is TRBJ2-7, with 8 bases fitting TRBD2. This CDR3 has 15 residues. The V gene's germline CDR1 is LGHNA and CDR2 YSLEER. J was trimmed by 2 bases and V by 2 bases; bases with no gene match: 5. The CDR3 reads CASSQSAGGTYEQYF. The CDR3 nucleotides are TGCGCCAGCAGCCAATCGGCGGGAGGAACCTACGAGCAGTACTTC.